The 14 T cell receptor beta chains given below trace back to one sample, sequenced in a study of blood T cell repertoires in COVID-19. Using immunoSEQ multiplex PCR, the repertoire was profiled, and TCRdb retains in-frame clones only, with some absent. The repertoire holds tens of thousands of clones, around 86% seen once, with 2.5% to 3% in the top ten. Sequencing was performed on peripheral blood. These receptors were obtained from an elderly man with acute or convalescent COVID-19.

This clone was counted only a few times. The chain combines TRBV7-9 with TRBJ2-7; 8 nucleotides align to TRBD2. Germline V lookup: CDR1 SEHNR, CDR2 FQNEAQ (reference sequence). Trimming at V came to 0 bases and at J to 6 bases, leaving 7 bases not matched to a gene. The CDR3 has 15 residues. CDR3 sequence reads: CASSLAASGSTEQYF. The DNA for the CDR3 is TGTGCCAGCAGCTTAGCCGCCAGCGGGAGCACCGAGCAGTACTTC. The full variable domain, completed using reference TRBV7-9 and TRBJ2-7, is DTGVSQNPRHKITKRGQNVTFRCDPISEHNRLYWYRQTLGQGPEFLTYFQNEAQLEKSRLLSDRFSAERPKGSFSTLEIQRTEQGDSAMYLCASSLAASGSTEQYFGPGTRLTVT.

The V and J genes are TRBV19 and TRBJ2-4; maybe TRBD1 (6 bases). CDR3 size: 13 residues. Trimming stripped 3 bases from V and 9 bases from J, with 12 bases between. Germline V gene lookup returns CDR1 LNHDA and CDR2 SQIVND (reference sequence). DNA of the CDR3: TGTGCCAGTAGTATGGAACAGGGAGCCATTCAGTACTTC. It codes for CASSMEQGAIQYF.

The chain carries TRBV7-8 and TRBJ2-7, with 9 bases aligning to TRBD1. Trimming removed 4 bases from V and 6 bases from J; junction bases left unmatched: 7. The CDR3 spans 14 residues. The V gene's germline CDR1 is SGHVS and CDR2 FQNEAQ. The chain's CDR3 is CASSSGTGRIEQYF. CDR3 nucleotide sequence: TGTGCCAGCAGCTCCGGGACAGGGAGAATCGAGCAGTACTTC.

This CDR3 reads CASSVDQGNQPQHF. The CDR3 DNA sequence: TGTGCCAGCAGCGTGGACCAGGGAAATCAGCCCCAGCATTTT. The rearrangement joins TRBV9 to TRBJ1-5, with D possibly matching TRBD1 (5 bases). Germline loops: CDR1 SGDLS, CDR2 YYNGEE. V lost 2 bases and J 4 bases, leaving 10 bases between the germline ends. This CDR3 region has 14 residues.

V usage is TRBV10-3 and J usage is TRBJ1-5; tentatively, D is TRBD1 (6 bases). The CDR3 totals 14 residues. The germline CDR1 and CDR2 sequences are ENHRY and SYGVKD. CDR3 in amino acids: CLVRGGDSNQPQHF. CDR3 bases: TGTCTGGTGAGAGGGGGAGATAGCAATCAGCCCCAGCATTTT.

V gene TRBV6-1 combines with J gene TRBJ2-2, with 11 bases identical to TRBD2. CDR1 MNHNS and CDR2 SASEGT come from the germline V gene. Unmatched junction bases numbered 10, after V lost 2 bases and J lost 5 bases. This CDR3 has 18 residues. CDR3 in amino acids: CASSEFHTSGSWTGELFF. CDR3 in DNA: TGTGCCAGCAGTGAATTTCATACTAGCGGGAGTTGGACCGGGGAGCTGTTTTTT.

This clone was detected only once. This chain joins TRBV11-3 and TRBJ2-7, with 14 bases fitting TRBD2. V lost 5 bases, J lost 5 bases, and 14 bases stayed unmatched. This CDR3 region has 18 residues. Germline CDR1 is SGHNT and CDR2 is YENEEA. CDR3 in amino acids: CASSGTGTSGRHWNEQYF. In nucleotides, the CDR3 is TGTGCCAGCAGCGGTACCGGGACTAGCGGGAGACATTGGAACGAGCAGTACTTC.

The chain's CDR3 is CASSPWGILQPQHF. CDR3 DNA: TGCGCCAGCAGCCCCTGGGGCATTCTACAGCCCCAGCATTTT. The gene calls are TRBV4-1 and TRBJ1-5, with D possibly TRBD1 on 5 matching bases. V was clipped by 4 bases and J by 7 bases, with 14 bases between them. CDR1 MGHRA and CDR2 YSYEKL come from the germline V gene. This CDR3 has 14 residues.

The chain uses TRBV5-1 and TRBJ1-4; TRBD1 might be the D (5 bases). This CDR3 is built from 14 residues. Germline CDR1 is SGHRS and CDR2 is YFSETQ. V gave up 5 bases and J gave up 7 bases, with 15 bases separating them. The chain's CDR3 is CASSYSGRGEKLFF. In DNA form, the CDR3 reads TGCGCCAGCAGTTACTCCGGGAGGGGTGAAAAACTGTTTTTT.

A few counts support this clone. The rearrangement links TRBV30 to TRBJ1-5; 7 bases align to TRBD1. The CDR3 consists of 13 residues. The ends lost 3 bases at V and 6 bases at J; junction bases unmatched: 5. The germline V gene encodes CDR1 GTSNPN and CDR2 SVGIG (reference sequence). CDR3 coding DNA: TGTGCCTGGAGCAGACAGGGCGGTCAGCCCCAGCATTTT. It yields the protein CAWSRQGGQPQHF.

This chain joins TRBV19 and TRBJ1-1; 8 bases are a match to TRBD1. Per the germline V gene, CDR1 is LNHDA and CDR2 is SQIVND (reference sequence). Trimming cost V 11 bases and J 3 bases; bases outside gene matches: 11. The length of the CDR3 is 14 residues. The CDR3 loop is CASTRQGLYTEAFF. The CDR3 nucleotides are TGTGCCTCGACCCGACAGGGGCTGTACACTGAAGCTTTCTTT.

J is TRBJ1-2 and V is TRBV30, with D hard to call. CDR1 and CDR2 (germline): GTSNPN, SVGIG (reference sequence). The CDR3 runs to 11 residues. V shed 0 bases and J shed 5 bases, with 4 bases lying between them. In DNA form, the CDR3 reads TGTGCCTGGAGTGTCACATATGGCTACACCTTC. It codes for CAWSVTYGYTF.

CDR3: CASSIRGSGDSSGNTIYF. The DNA of the CDR3 is TGTGCCAGTAGTATACGGGGGTCAGGCGACAGCTCTGGAAACACCATATATTTT. The V gene is TRBV19, the J gene TRBJ1-3; perhaps TRBD1 as D (5 bases). V was trimmed by 2 bases and J by 0 bases, leaving 17 bases between them. This CDR3 comprises 18 residues. Germline V CDR1 and CDR2: LNHDA, SQIVND (reference sequence).

This chain uses TRBV11-3 with TRBJ2-5, with 8 positions matching TRBD2. V shed 5 bases, J shed 4 bases, and the junction held 9 bases outside the gene matches. This CDR3 region has 15 residues. Germline V gene lookup returns CDR1 SGHNT and CDR2 YENEEA. The CDR3 bases are TGTGCCAGCAGCCCCCGGGAGGGGGGTGGAGAGACCCAGTACTTC. Translated, it gives CASSPREGGGETQYF.